This paragraph reports one T cell receptor (beta chain). What it binds is not known. The data originate from a study of T-cell reconstitution after alpha-beta-depleted transplantation in children. Study-wide points: The main origin of T-cell counts and diversity one year after transplant was newly produced T cells. Roughly two months post-transplant, alpha-beta T cells reportedly originated from several hundred graft clones that had expanded. Some patients owed their high day-60 TCRbeta diversity to surviving recipient T cells and thymic progenitors.

Trimming took off 2 bases at V and 3 bases at J, with 7 bases between the two ends. In germline, CDR1 is SQVTM, CDR2 ANQGSEA. There are 12 residues in the CDR3. Unique molecular identifiers were incorporated during preparation of the TCRbeta library. TCRdb re-derived calls from the PCR reads in MiXCR, one entry per CDR3 protein. The data show approximately 800,000 distinct CDR3 sequences, about 16% seen once. This specimen was PBMCs, mostly from graft donor cells, taken 360 days after TCRalphabeta/CD19-depleted stem cell transplant. This clonotype was sampled from a male patient aged 10-17 years who had a stem cell transplant for acute lymphoblastic leukemia, so the T cells may come from the graft donor. The chain couples TRBV29-1 to TRBJ1-1; D is possibly TRBD1 (5 bases). The CDR3 sequence: CSVEQGDTEAFF. Here the CDR3 DNA reads TGCAGCGTTGAACAGGGCGACACTGAAGCTTTCTTT.